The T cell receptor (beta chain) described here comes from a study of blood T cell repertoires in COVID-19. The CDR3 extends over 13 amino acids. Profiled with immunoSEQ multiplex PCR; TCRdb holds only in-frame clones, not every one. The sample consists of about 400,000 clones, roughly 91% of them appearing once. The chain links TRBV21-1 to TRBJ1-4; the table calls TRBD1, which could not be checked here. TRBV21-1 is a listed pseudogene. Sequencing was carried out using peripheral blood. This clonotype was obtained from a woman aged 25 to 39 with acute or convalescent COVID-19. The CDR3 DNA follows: TGTGCCAGCAGCCACAGGCTAGATGAAAAACTGTTTTTT. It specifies CASSHRLDEKLFF.